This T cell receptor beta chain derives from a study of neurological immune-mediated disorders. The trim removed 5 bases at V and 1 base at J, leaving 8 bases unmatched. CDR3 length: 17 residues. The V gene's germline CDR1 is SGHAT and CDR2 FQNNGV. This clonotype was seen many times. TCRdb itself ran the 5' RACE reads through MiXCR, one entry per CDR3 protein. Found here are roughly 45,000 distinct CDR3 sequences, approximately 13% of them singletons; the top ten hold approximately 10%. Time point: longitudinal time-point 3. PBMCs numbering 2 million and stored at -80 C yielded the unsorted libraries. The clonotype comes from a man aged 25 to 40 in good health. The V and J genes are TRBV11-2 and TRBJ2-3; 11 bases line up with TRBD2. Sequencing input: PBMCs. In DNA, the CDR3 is TGTGCCAGCAGCCTGGTAGCGGGAGGGCCGGGCACAGATACGCAGTATTTT. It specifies CASSLVAGGPGTDTQYF.